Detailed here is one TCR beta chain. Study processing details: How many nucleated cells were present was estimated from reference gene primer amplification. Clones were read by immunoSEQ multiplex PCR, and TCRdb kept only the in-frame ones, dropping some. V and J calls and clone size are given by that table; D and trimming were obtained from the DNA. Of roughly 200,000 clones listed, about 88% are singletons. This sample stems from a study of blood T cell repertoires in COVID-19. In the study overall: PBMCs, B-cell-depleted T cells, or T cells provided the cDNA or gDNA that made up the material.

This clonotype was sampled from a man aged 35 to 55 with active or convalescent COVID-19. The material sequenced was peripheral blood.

CDR3 nucleotides: TGTGCCAGTAGTACAAATACAGGGTCCGGGGAGCTGTTTTTT. As protein: CASSTNTGSGELFF. The rearrangement links TRBV19 to TRBJ2-2; TRBD1 is a possible D gene (6 bases). The V end lost 4 bases, the J end lost 6 bases, and 12 bases lay between the germline ends. From germline, CDR1 is LNHDA and CDR2 SQIVND (reference sequence). The CDR3 is 14 amino acids.